This T cell receptor (beta chain) appears in the sequencing data of a study of memory CD4+ T cells and cytomegalovirus serostatus. In the study overall: Healthy Belgian adult donors included roughly nine CMV-positive and about two dozen CMV-negative people.

Sequenced by immunoSEQ multiplex PCR; TCRdb stores in-frame clones only, minus some. This table holds roughly 54,000 clones, around three quarters found once. Per the germline V gene, CDR1 is MDHEN and CDR2 is SYDVKM. The length of the CDR3 is 18 residues. The ends were cut back, 2 bases at V and 0 bases at J, with 14 bases in the middle. Study-level findings and limits: Suggested: most of the CMV-linked TCR signature lies in CD4+ memory cells. Of 150 to 200 reported CMV TCRbeta sequences, under 70 were found in memory CD4+ repertoires.

Single viable CD3+CD4+CD8-CD45RO+ cells were sorted as the memory CD4+ T cells. CMV serostatus came from serum IgG against pp150, pp28, p38, p52. Comments on this clone: Its antigen is undetermined.

This clonotype was obtained from an adult in good health and CMV-seronegative. The V and J genes are TRBV28 and TRBJ2-6; a possible D gene is TRBD2 (5 bases). The sequencing sample was made of memory CD4+ T cells from blood. This CDR3 is CASSLTVAGSSGANVLTF. The CDR3, as DNA: TGTGCCAGCAGTTTAACGGTCGCGGGTAGCTCTGGGGCCAACGTCCTGACTTTC.